This is a list of T cell receptor beta chains from one sample in a study of blood T cell repertoires in COVID-19. TCRdb's copy holds only in-frame clones and misses some; the assay was immunoSEQ multiplex PCR. The table lists about 330,000 clones, more than 75% of them singletons. The source material was peripheral blood. All receptors derive from a woman aged 45-59 years with acute or convalescent COVID-19. Both conserved end residues are part of each CDR3. Each record gives: D gene, J gene, V gene, clone size, CDR3 DNA, CDR3 protein. A D gene is named only where the DNA matches it firmly. Where a row states a size, it is once, few, many or the class of an expanded clone; other rows omit it.

-	TRBJ1-4	TRBV11-2	-	TGTGCCAGCAGCTTAAACCTGAACTCTAATGAAAAACTGTTTTTT	CASSLNLNSNEKLFF
-	TRBJ2-7	TRBV5-1	-	TGCGCCAGCAGCTTTCAGGGTTCAAGGGAGCAGTACTTC	CASSFQGSREQYF
-	TRBJ2-5	TRBV5-1	few	TGCGCCAGCAGCTTGGCGCCGGGAGAAGAGACCCAGTACTTC	CASSLAPGEETQYF
-	TRBJ1-4	TRBV6-2/TRBV6-3	many	TGTGCCAGCAGTTACCCTCAGGGGAAGGGAAAACTGTTTTTT	CASSYPQGKGKLFF
-	TRBJ1-3	TRBV7-2	-	TGTGCCAGCAGCTTAGGGAGAGTCTCCTCTGGAAACACCATATATTTT	CASSLGRVSSGNTIYF
TRBD2	TRBJ2-7	TRBV4-2	-	TGTGCCAGCAGCCGAAACCCGGGACTAGCGGACGAGCAGTACTTC	CASSRNPGLADEQYF
TRBD2	TRBJ2-5	TRBV19	-	TGTGCCAGTAGTATATGGGCACTAGCGGGCGTCGAGACCCAGTACTTC	CASSIWALAGVETQYF
-	TRBJ2-7	TRBV5-1	-	TGCGCCAGCAGCTTGTCTGCAGGAACCTACGAGCAGTACTTC	CASSLSAGTYEQYF
-	TRBJ1-2	TRBV28	-	TGTGCCAGCACATTATCGGGTACAGGGATCTATGGCTACACCTTC	CASTLSGTGIYGYTF
TRBD1	TRBJ1-2	TRBV7-2	-	TGTGCCAGCAGCTTAGCGGACAGGGCCAACTATGGCTACACCTTC	CASSLADRANYGYTF
-	TRBJ2-7	TRBV15	-	TGTGCCACCACGGGGGGCGTATCCCAAGAGCAGTACTTC	CATTGGVSQEQYF
-	TRBJ2-6	TRBV7-8	-	TGTGCCAGCAGCTTAGGAGCCGGGGGGGCCAACGTCCTGACTTTC	CASSLGAGGANVLTF
-	TRBJ2-7	TRBV5-4	-	TGTGCCAGCAGCTTGTCCAGGGAACCCTACGAGCAGTACTTC	CASSLSREPYEQYF
-	TRBJ2-7	TRBV28	-	TGTGCCAGCAGTTTATTAGCGGTTTGGGCCTACGAGCAGTACTTC	CASSLLAVWAYEQYF
TRBD1	TRBJ1-2	TRBV6-5	once	TGTGCCAGCAGTTCGACAGGGATCTATGGCTACACCTTC	CASSSTGIYGYTF
-	TRBJ2-1	TRBV7-2	-	TGTGCCAGCAGCTTATTCGGGGTTGTCGGAGATGAGCAGTTCTTC	CASSLFGVVGDEQFF
TRBD1	TRBJ2-7	TRBV7-8	-	TGTGCCAGCAGCACCGGGACAGGTTCCTACGAGCAGTACTTC	CASSTGTGSYEQYF
TRBD1	TRBJ2-7	TRBV7-8	-	TGTGCCAGCAGCTTAACCGGGACAGGGGCCTACGAGCAGTACTTC	CASSLTGTGAYEQYF
-	TRBJ2-5	TRBV4-3	-	TGCGCCAGCAGCAAGGGGCCAGGCGAGACCCAGTACTTC	CASSKGPGETQYF
TRBD1	TRBJ1-1	TRBV25-1	-	TGTGCCAGCAGTGAATTCGACAGGGGAGGGGGCACTGAAGCTTTCTTT	CASSEFDRGGGTEAFF
TRBD1	TRBJ1-2	TRBV5-4	-	TGTGCCAGCAGCTATACAGGGGCGGGTGGCTACACCTTC	CASSYTGAGGYTF
TRBD1	TRBJ1-2	TRBV9	-	TGTGCCAGCAGCGAAACAGGGGAAATACCTGTATCTAACTATGGCTACACCTTC	CASSETGEIPVSNYGYTF
-	TRBJ2-1	TRBV7-8	-	TGTGCCAGCAGCTTAGACGGGAGTGGAAATGAGCAGTTCTTC	CASSLDGSGNEQFF
-	TRBJ2-5	TRBV14	-	TGTGCCAGCATGCGGCACAACGGTGAGTCGTACCAAGAGACCCAGTACTTC	CASMRHNGESYQETQYF
TRBD1	TRBJ2-1	TRBV24-1	-	TGTGCCACCAGTGACATTGGACAGGGGGGTGAGCAGTTCTTC	CATSDIGQGGEQFF
TRBD1	TRBJ1-1	TRBV18	once	TGTGCCAGCTCACAGGGACAGGGGAACACTGAAGCTTTCTTT	CASSQGQGNTEAFF
-	TRBJ2-2	TRBV7-8	-	TGTGCCAGCAGCTTGGGGCACACCGGGGAGCTGTTTTTT	CASSLGHTGELFF
-	TRBJ1-1	TRBV4-1	-	TGCGCCAGCAGCCAACCGGGACACTCGAACACTGAAGCTTTCTTT	CASSQPGHSNTEAFF
TRBD2	TRBJ2-6	TRBV27	-	TGTGCCAGCAGTTTTAGGGGACTAGCGGGAGGGGTCTCTGGGGCCAACGTCCTGACTTTC	CASSFRGLAGGVSGANVLTF
TRBD1	TRBJ2-2	TRBV5-1	-	TGCGCCAGCAGCTTCCTGGGGACAGTCACCGGGGAGCTGTTTTTT	CASSFLGTVTGELFF
TRBD2	TRBJ2-5	TRBV2	-	TGTGCCAGCAGGCTAGCGGGAGCATCGGAGACCCAGTACTTC	CASRLAGASETQYF
TRBD1	TRBJ1-6	TRBV5-1	-	TGCGCCAGCAGCTTAGGAGGGGGCGCGGATAATTCACCCCTCCACTTT	CASSLGGGADNSPLHF
-	TRBJ2-5	TRBV28	many	TGTGCCAGCAGTTTCTTGGGCGAGGCTAGCGAGCTCCAAGAGACCCAGTACTTC	CASSFLGEASELQETQYF
TRBD2	TRBJ2-7	TRBV20-1	-	TGCAGTGCTAGTGGACTAGCGGGAGTCCTCTCGTCCTACGAGCAGTACTTC	CSASGLAGVLSSYEQYF
TRBD2	TRBJ2-7	TRBV5-1	-	TGCGCCAGCAGTTCCGACCCAGCTAGCGGGAGAGGTCTCTACGAGCAGTACTTC	CASSSDPASGRGLYEQYF
TRBD1	TRBJ1-6	TRBV7-8	-	TGTGCCAGCAGCCTACTGCGGGACAGGCACTCACCCCTCCACTTT	CASSLLRDRHSPLHF
TRBD2	TRBJ2-1	TRBV5-1	-	TGCGCCAGCAGCTTGGTACCTAGCGGGGCGGGGAATGAGCAGTTCTTC	CASSLVPSGAGNEQFF
TRBD1	TRBJ1-4	TRBV5-1	-	TGCGCCAGCAGAACCGGGGACAGGGGGACATCTAATGAAAAACTGTTTTTT	CASRTGDRGTSNEKLFF
TRBD1	TRBJ1-5	TRBV28	-	TGTGCCACCAAGGACAGGGGGAATCAGCCCCAGCATTTT	CATKDRGNQPQHF
TRBD2	TRBJ2-3	TRBV30	-	TGTGCCTGGAGCTTGGGACTAGCAGCAGATACGCAGTATTTT	CAWSLGLAADTQYF
-	TRBJ1-1	TRBV7-2	-	TGTGCCAGCAGCTTAGTAGCCAGCGGGAACACTGAAGCTTTCTTT	CASSLVASGNTEAFF
TRBD2	TRBJ2-3	TRBV29-1	once	TGCAGCGTTGAATTAGCGGGTATTGATACGCAGTATTTT	CSVELAGIDTQYF
-	TRBJ1-1	TRBV19	once	TGTGCCAGTAGTACCTTAACAGTGAACACTGAAGCTTTCTTT	CASSTLTVNTEAFF
TRBD2	TRBJ2-3	TRBV7-3	-	TGTGCCAGCAGCTCCCCGGCTAGCGGGTATAGCACAGATACGCAGTATTTT	CASSSPASGYSTDTQYF
-	TRBJ1-1	TRBV18	-	TGTGCCAGCTCACCTTCAGTAGGTTGGGGAGACACTGAAGCTTTCTTT	CASSPSVGWGDTEAFF
TRBD2	TRBJ2-7	TRBV2	-	TGTGCCAGCAGTGACCAGAGCGGGAGGGGTGAGCAGTACTTC	CASSDQSGRGEQYF
-	TRBJ2-7	TRBV5-1	once	TGCGCCAGCAGCGCTATCACCGGGACAATCACCTACGAGCAGTACTTC	CASSAITGTITYEQYF
-	TRBJ1-5	TRBV2	-	TGTGCCAGCGGGAGGGACAATCAGCCCCAGCATTTT	CASGRDNQPQHF
TRBD2	TRBJ2-7	TRBV7-2	-	TGTGCCAGCAGCTTAGACGGGACTAGCCGCTACGAGCAGTACTTC	CASSLDGTSRYEQYF
-	TRBJ2-7	TRBV24-1	-	TGTGCCACCAGTGACTGGGACAACTACGAGCAGTACTTC	CATSDWDNYEQYF
-	TRBJ2-6	TRBV4-1	-	TGCGCCAGCAGCCTATATTGGACTACTCCCTACTCTGGGGCCAACGTCCTGACTTTC	CASSLYWTTPYSGANVLTF
TRBD1	TRBJ2-7	TRBV6-6	-	TGTGCCAGCAGACCAAGGGGGCGGGTCTACGAGCAGTACTTC	CASRPRGRVYEQYF
-	TRBJ1-4	TRBV15	few	TGTGCCACCAGCAGAGAAGCGAGGGGGTATGAAAAACTGTTTTTT	CATSREARGYEKLFF
-	TRBJ2-7	TRBV20-1	-	TGCAGTGCTAGTGGTCTAGCAGACGAGCAGTACTTC	CSASGLADEQYF
TRBD2	TRBJ2-5	TRBV7-3	few	TGTGCCAGCAGCTTATCGGGACTAGCGGAAGAGACCCAGTACTTC	CASSLSGLAEETQYF
-	TRBJ1-1	TRBV10-3	-	TGTGCCATCAGTGAGGAGGTGGCTATGAACACTGAAGCTTTCTTT	CAISEEVAMNTEAFF
-	TRBJ1-3	TRBV9	-	TGTGCCAGCAGCGTCGGACTGCTCTCTGGAAACACCATATATTTT	CASSVGLLSGNTIYF